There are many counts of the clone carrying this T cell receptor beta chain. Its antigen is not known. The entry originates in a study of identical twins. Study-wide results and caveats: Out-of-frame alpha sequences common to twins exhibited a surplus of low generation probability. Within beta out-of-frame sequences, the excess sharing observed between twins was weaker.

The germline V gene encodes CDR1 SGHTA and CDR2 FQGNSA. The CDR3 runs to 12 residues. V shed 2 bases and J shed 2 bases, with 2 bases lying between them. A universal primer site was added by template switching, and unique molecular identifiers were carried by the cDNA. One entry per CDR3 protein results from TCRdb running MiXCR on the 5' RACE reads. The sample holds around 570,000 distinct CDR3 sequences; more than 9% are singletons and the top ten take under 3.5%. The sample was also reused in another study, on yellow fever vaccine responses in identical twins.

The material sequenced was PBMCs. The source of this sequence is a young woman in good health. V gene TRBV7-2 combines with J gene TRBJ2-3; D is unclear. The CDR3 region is CASSLYTDTQYF. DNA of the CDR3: TGTGCCAGCAGCTTATACACAGATACGCAGTATTTT.